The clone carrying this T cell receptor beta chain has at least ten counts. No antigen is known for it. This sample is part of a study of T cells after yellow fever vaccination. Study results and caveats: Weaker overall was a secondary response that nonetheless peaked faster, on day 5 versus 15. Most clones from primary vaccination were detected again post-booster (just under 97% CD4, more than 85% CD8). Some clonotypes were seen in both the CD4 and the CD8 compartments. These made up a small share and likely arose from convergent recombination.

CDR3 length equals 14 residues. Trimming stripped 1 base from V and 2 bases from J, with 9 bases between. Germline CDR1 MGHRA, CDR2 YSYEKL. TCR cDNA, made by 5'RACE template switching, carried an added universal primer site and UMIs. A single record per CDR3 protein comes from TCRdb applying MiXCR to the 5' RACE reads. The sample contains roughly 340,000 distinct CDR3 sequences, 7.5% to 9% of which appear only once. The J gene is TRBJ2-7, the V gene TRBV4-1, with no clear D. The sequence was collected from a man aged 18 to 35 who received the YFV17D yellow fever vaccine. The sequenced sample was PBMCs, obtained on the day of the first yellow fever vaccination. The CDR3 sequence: CASSQVNGPYEQYV. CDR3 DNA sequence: TGCGCCAGCAGCCAAGTTAACGGACCCTACGAGCAGTACGTC.